A selection of T cell receptor beta chains follows, all from one sample in a study of T cells after yellow fever vaccination. MiXCR was run by TCRdb on the 5' RACE reads, yielding one entry per CDR3 protein. The sample has about 63,000 distinct CDR3 sequences; 6.5% to 9% are singletons. The material was CD8+ T cells sorted from PBMCs, obtained 15 days after the yellow fever booster vaccination. The receptors here all came from a man younger than 45 who received the YFV17D yellow fever vaccine. The conserved cysteine and the conserved F or W are not part of the CDR3 here.

cdr3_length j_call v_call cdr3_aa
13 TRBJ2-7 TRBV3-1 ASSQDWRAREMLY
12 TRBJ2-3 TRBV7-9 ASSTPTGRDTQY
13 TRBJ2-1 TRBV7-9 ASTTTLLADSEQF
13 TRBJ2-7 TRBV4-2 ASSQERGTHYEQY
13 TRBJ2-7 TRBV2 ASSGTGKDPYEQY
12 TRBJ1-2 TRBV23-1 ASSQSGTGDGYT
16 TRBJ2-6 TRBV18 ASSPGLAGSSGANVLT
12 TRBJ2-7 TRBV5-1 ASRRQGENNEQY
13 TRBJ2-3 TRBV18 ASSSRLDGTDTQY
11 TRBJ2-7 TRBV6-5 ASSYRRSYEQY
13 TRBJ2-1 TRBV20-1 SANDLTASYNEQF
10 TRBJ2-2 TRBV30 AWTGGTGELF
14 TRBJ2-2 TRBV29-1 SVARGTTPSTGELF
11 TRBJ2-5 TRBV6-2/TRBV6-3 ASSYSLGGTQY
9 TRBJ2-5 TRBV7-2 ASSWDWTQY
11 TRBJ2-7 TRBV5-5 ASSGQGAGEQY
14 TRBJ2-1 TRBV4-2 ASSQDRLAGDGEQF
11 TRBJ1-1 TRBV12-3/TRBV12-4 ASSPETYTEAF